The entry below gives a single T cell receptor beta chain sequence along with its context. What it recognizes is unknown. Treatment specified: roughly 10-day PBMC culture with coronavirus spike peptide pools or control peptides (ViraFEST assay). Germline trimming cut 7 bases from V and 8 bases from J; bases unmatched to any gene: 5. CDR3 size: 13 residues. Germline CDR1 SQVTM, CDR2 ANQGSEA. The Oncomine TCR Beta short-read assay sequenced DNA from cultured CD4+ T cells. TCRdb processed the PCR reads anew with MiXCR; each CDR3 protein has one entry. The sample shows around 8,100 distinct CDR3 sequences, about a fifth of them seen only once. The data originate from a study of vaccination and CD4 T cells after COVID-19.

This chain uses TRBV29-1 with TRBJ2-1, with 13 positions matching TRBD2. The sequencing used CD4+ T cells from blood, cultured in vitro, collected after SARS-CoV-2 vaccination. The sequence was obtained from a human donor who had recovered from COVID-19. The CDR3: CSGGLAGSDEQFF. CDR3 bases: TGCAGCGGGGGACTAGCGGGATCGGATGAGCAGTTCTTC.